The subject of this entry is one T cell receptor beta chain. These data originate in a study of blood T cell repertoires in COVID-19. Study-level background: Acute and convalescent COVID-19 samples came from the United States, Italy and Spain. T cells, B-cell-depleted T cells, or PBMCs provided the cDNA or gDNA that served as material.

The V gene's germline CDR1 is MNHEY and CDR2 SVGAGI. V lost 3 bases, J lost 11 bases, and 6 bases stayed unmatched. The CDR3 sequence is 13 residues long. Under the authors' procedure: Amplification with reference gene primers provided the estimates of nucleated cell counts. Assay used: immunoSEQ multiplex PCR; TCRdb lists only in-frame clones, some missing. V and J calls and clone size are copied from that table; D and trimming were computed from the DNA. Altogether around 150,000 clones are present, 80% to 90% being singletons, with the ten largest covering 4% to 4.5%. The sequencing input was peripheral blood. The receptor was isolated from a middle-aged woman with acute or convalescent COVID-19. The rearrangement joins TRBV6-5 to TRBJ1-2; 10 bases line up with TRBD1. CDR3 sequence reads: CASSYMDRGLYTF. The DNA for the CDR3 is TGTGCCAGCAGTTATATGGACAGGGGGTTGTACACCTTC.